Listed below are T cell receptor beta chains from one sample, sequenced in a study of blood T cell repertoires in COVID-19. Assay used: immunoSEQ multiplex PCR; TCRdb lists only in-frame clones, some missing. The table shows more than 130,000 clones, with 88% occurring only once. The sample taken for sequencing was peripheral blood. These receptors all come from a man between 50 and 59 years old with active or convalescent COVID-19. The CDR3 runs from the conserved cysteine through the conserved F or W.

TRBV5-1,TRBJ2-5,CASTKSGPQETQYF
TRBV7-9,TRBJ2-3,CASSPKRGYDTDTQYF
TRBV18,TRBJ2-7,CASSDRSSYEQYF
TRBV28,TRBJ2-3,CASSSRDRDLIGDTQYF
TRBV6-6,TRBJ2-2,CASSYSPNTGELFF
TRBV9,TRBJ1-6,CASSVVSGSPLHF
TRBV28,TRBJ1-1,CASSFRGWAEAFF
TRBV7-9,TRBJ1-1,CASSFGAGTEAFF
TRBV28,TRBJ1-1,CASSRDRVTEAFF
TRBV18,TRBJ1-2,CASSVRQGLDYGYTF
TRBV29-1,TRBJ1-1,CSVVGGMNTEAFF
TRBV5-1,TRBJ1-2,CASSPGTGGGYTF
TRBV6-5,TRBJ2-1,CASRTSAYNEQFF